The 18 T cell receptor beta chains listed next were all sequenced from one sample in a study of blood T cell repertoires in COVID-19. Profiling relied on immunoSEQ multiplex PCR, and the TCRdb table lists in-frame clones only, not all of them. This sample has approximately 80,000 clones, with roughly 79% found just once. The source material was peripheral blood. All receptors derive from a man at least 80 years old with acute or convalescent COVID-19.

This chain links TRBV5-6 with TRBJ2-3, with D maybe TRBD2 (6 bases). Germline V gives CDR1 SGHDT, CDR2 YYEEEE. The CDR3 has 17 amino acids. The V end lost 1 base, the J end lost 3 bases, and 18 bases lay between the germline ends. CDR3 sequence (DNA): TGTGCCAGCAGCTTGCCCGGGGACTCCTTAGGGACAGATACGCAGTATTTT. Encoded protein: CASSLPGDSLGTDTQYF.

The CDR3 bases are TGTGCCAGCAGTAAGCAGGCTACTGGAAACACCATATATTTT. Its translation is CASSKQATGNTIYF. The chain links TRBV14 to TRBJ1-3, with D uncertain. The CDR3 loop spans 14 amino acids. Germline CDR1 is SGHDN and CDR2 is FVKESK. The ends were cut back, 6 bases at V and 2 bases at J, with 11 bases in the middle.

The chain links TRBV4-2 to TRBJ2-3; weak D call: TRBD2 (6 bases). There are 16 residues in the CDR3. The V and J ends lost 1 base and 1 base respectively, with 12 bases between them. CDR1 is LGHNA and CDR2 is YNFKEQ in the germline V gene. The CDR3 nucleotides are TGTGCCAGCAGCCAAGGGTACGGGAGAGGCACAGATACGCAGTATTTT. Its translation is CASSQGYGRGTDTQYF.

This chain connects TRBV7-2 to TRBJ1-5; TRBD1 is a possible D gene (5 bases). There are 16 residues in the CDR3. Trimming took 5 bases from V and 3 from J, leaving 17 bases between them. The germline CDR1 and CDR2 sequences are SGHTA and FQGNSA. CDR3 nucleotides: TGTGCCAGCAGCCGGGACCCCGGAGGGTCCAATCAGCCCCAGCATTTT. This codes for CASSRDPGGSNQPQHF.

The chain employs TRBV5-4 and TRBJ2-6; D is perhaps TRBD2 (5 bases). The V end lost 0 bases, the J end lost 2 bases, and 9 bases lay between the germline ends. The CDR3 runs to 16 residues. Germline V gives CDR1 SGHNT, CDR2 YYREEE (reference sequence). CDR3 region: CASSLVASAGANVLTF. The CDR3 DNA is TGTGCCAGCAGCTTGGTAGCGTCTGCTGGGGCCAACGTCCTGACTTTC.

This clone came up once. One end of the junction varies from germline; a read error may be responsible. This chain connects TRBV11-3 to TRBJ2-2, with 8 bases identical to TRBD2. CDR3 length: 16 residues. Germline V gene sequence: CDR1 SGHNT, CDR2 YENEEA. For the CDR3, the DNA is TGTGCCCGCAGCCTCGGGGGGGCGGGGAACACCGGGGAGCTGTTTTTT. Translating it yields CARSLGGAGNTGELFF.

This clone was detected only once. This chain links TRBV9 with TRBJ1-2; no firm D call. CDR1 is SGDLS, CDR2 YYNGEE, per germline. The CDR3 is 14 residues long. The ends were cut back, 0 bases at V and 4 bases at J, with 10 bases in the middle. CDR3 DNA sequence: TGTGCCAGCAGCGTAGCCTCTTACACCTATGGCTACACCTTC. Translated, it gives CASSVASYTYGYTF.

The chain combines TRBV7-3 with TRBJ2-5; TRBD2 matches 10 bases. Germline values: CDR1 SGHTA, CDR2 FQGTGA. J gave up 2 bases and V 3 bases, and 3 bases lay outside the gene matches. The length of the CDR3 is 15 residues. The CDR3 loop reads CASSFTGLAQETQYF. Written as DNA, the CDR3 is TGTGCCAGCAGCTTTACGGGACTAGCGCAAGAGACCCAGTACTTC.

This chain connects TRBV29-1 to TRBJ2-2, with D possibly TRBD2 on 6 matching bases. With 6 bases removed from V and 4 bases from J, the gap between germline ends came to 9 bases. The CDR3 covers 12 residues. Germline V gene lookup returns CDR1 SQVTM and CDR2 ANQGSEA. CDR3 sequence: CSVGGATGELFF. CDR3 DNA sequence: TGCAGCGTAGGAGGGGCCACCGGGGAGCTGTTTTTT.

To note about this clone: The junction departs from germline at one end; a sequencing error may be responsible. The V and J genes are TRBV7-7 and TRBJ2-1; TRBD1 might be the D (5 bases). The germline gives CDR1 SSHAT, CDR2 FNYEAQ (reference sequence). The CDR3 contains 17 residues. CDR3 protein: CASSSLPGQGTYNEQFF. The CDR3 region has the DNA TGTGCTAGCAGCTCACTCCCAGGGCAAGGGACCTACAATGAGCAGTTCTTC.

In the case of this clone: The sample contains more than one DNA sequence encoding this CDR3. The chain has TRBV27 and TRBJ2-7; a weak D match, TRBD1 (6 bases). The CDR3 covers 15 residues. V was shortened by 2 bases and J by 4 bases, with 15 bases between the two germline ends. Germline V gives CDR1 MNHEY, CDR2 SMNVEV (reference sequence). Written as DNA, the CDR3 is TGTGCCAGCAGTTTAAAGGCAGGGGTGTTGTACGAGCAGTACTTC. This encodes CASSLKAGVLYEQYF.

The sample holds a few counts of this clone. This chain connects TRBV5-5 to TRBJ2-7; 9 bases fit TRBD1. This CDR3 spans 13 amino acids. Germline lookup yields CDR1 SGHKS and CDR2 YYEKEE (reference sequence). J lost 5 bases, V lost 5 bases, and 5 bases had no gene match. The CDR3 DNA sequence: TGTGCCAGCAGGACAGGGGGGAGGCACGAGCAGTACTTC. Translating gives CASRTGGRHEQYF. Combining the CDR3 with reference TRBV5-5 and TRBJ2-7 gives the whole variable domain DAGVTQSPTHLIKTRGQQVTLRCSPISGHKSVSWYQQVLGQGPQFIFQYYEKEERGRGNFPDRFSARQFPNYSSELNVNALLLGDSALYLCASRTGGRHEQYFGPGTRLTVT.

This clone was counted once. The chain combines TRBV7-3 with TRBJ2-5; TRBD1 is a possible D gene (6 bases). Looked up from germline, CDR1 is SGHTA and CDR2 is FQGTGA. This CDR3 is 14 amino acids long. V dropped 5 bases and J dropped 6 bases, with 16 bases sitting between them. In nucleotides, the CDR3 is TGTGCCAGCAGCCCGGGACAAAGGTCGCAGACCCAGTACTTC. Amino acid sequence: CASSPGQRSQTQYF.

The rearrangement links TRBV30 to TRBJ2-4; D may be TRBD1 (6 bases). The CDR3 runs 15 residues. V was clipped by 3 bases and J by 10 bases, with 22 bases between them. Germline lookup yields CDR1 GTSNPN and CDR2 SVGIG (reference sequence). DNA of the CDR3: TGTGCCTGGAGCCCCCAGTTGTGGGGACAAGGGATTCAGTACTTC. Its translation is CAWSPQLWGQGIQYF.

This chain connects TRBV6-1 to TRBJ2-1; possible D gene TRBD2, 5 bases. V was clipped by 3 bases and J by 4 bases, with 13 bases between them. Per the germline V gene, CDR1 is MNHNS and CDR2 is SASEGT. CDR3 length equals 15 residues. CDR3 protein: CASSEERHPYNEQFF. CDR3 nucleotide sequence: TGTGCCAGCAGTGAGGAGCGGCACCCTTACAATGAGCAGTTCTTC.

This clone was seen a handful of times. V gene TRBV5-1 combines with J gene TRBJ1-1; D is uncertain. The CDR3 has 14 amino acids. Germline loops: CDR1 SGHRS, CDR2 YFSETQ. V was trimmed by 0 bases and J by 1 base, leaving 7 bases between them. The DNA for the CDR3 is TGCGCCAGCAGCTTGGGGGCAGGGAACACTGAAGCTTTCTTT. Translated: CASSLGAGNTEAFF.

The chain recombines TRBV2 with TRBJ1-2; possibly TRBD1 for D (6 bases). Germline V lookup: CDR1 SNHLY, CDR2 FYNNEI. This CDR3 region has 13 residues. V dropped 8 bases and J dropped 6 bases, with 16 bases sitting between them. CDR3 DNA: TGTGCCAGCCGGGAGGGGGAGCGGAATGGCTACACCTTC. It is translated as CASREGERNGYTF. Full variable domain (remainder filled in from reference TRBV2 and TRBJ1-2): EPEVTQTPSHQVTQMGQEVILRCVPISNHLYFYWYRQILGQKVEFLVSFYNNEISEKSEIFDDQFSVERPDGSNFTLKIRSTKLEDSAMYFCASREGERNGYTFGSGTRLTVV.

The rearrangement links TRBV19 to TRBJ2-7; D is possibly TRBD2 (6 bases). In germline, CDR1 is LNHDA, CDR2 SQIVND (reference sequence). The CDR3 consists of 15 residues. V was cut by 9 bases and J by 0 bases, with 18 bases left in between. The CDR3 nucleotides read TGTGCCAGCAGAACGAGAGCGGGTCACTCCTACGAGCAGTACTTC. Amino acid sequence: CASRTRAGHSYEQYF. Drawing the rest from reference TRBV19 and TRBJ2-7, the complete variable domain is DGGITQSPKYLFRKEGQNVTLSCEQNLNHDAMYWYRQDPGQGLRLIYYSQIVNDFQKGDIAEGYSVSREKKESFPLTVTSAQKNPTAFYLCASRTRAGHSYEQYFGPGTRLTVT.